This passage covers 29 T cell receptor beta chains from one sample sequenced in a study of OX40 agonist ivuxolimab in advanced cancers. Assay used: immunoSEQ multiplex PCR; TCRdb lists only in-frame clones, some missing. Of fewer than 85,000 clones detected, 60% to 80% appear once; the ten largest clones hold roughly 1.6%. Sequencing used CD4+ or CD8+ T cells sorted from blood, obtained in a trial of the OX40 agonist ivuxolimab. The origin of the receptors is an adult with an advanced solid tumor such as melanoma, head and neck, liver or kidney cancer.

This clone has a handful of counts. The chain recombines TRBV19 with TRBJ1-2; 8 bases map to TRBD1. J gave up 7 bases and V 6 bases, and 4 bases lay outside the gene matches. The length of the CDR3 is 12 residues. Germline CDR1 is LNHDA and CDR2 is SQIVND (reference sequence). The CDR3, as DNA: TGTGCCAGTAGCTACAGGGGGTCTGGCTACACCTTC. Protein product: CASSYRGSGYTF.

The chain employs TRBV18 and TRBJ1-2; D is possibly TRBD1 (6 bases). V gave up 3 bases and J gave up 3 bases, with 11 bases separating them. The CDR3 is made up of 14 amino acids. Germline-derived CDR1 and CDR2 are KGHSH and LQKENI. The CDR3, as DNA: TGTGCCAGCTCACCGTCCGGGGGCGACTATGGCTACACCTTC. It encodes CASSPSGGDYGYTF.

The chain carries TRBV30 and TRBJ2-7, with D perhaps matching TRBD1 or TRBD2 (5 bases each). This CDR3 comprises 15 residues. Looked up from germline, CDR1 is GTSNPN and CDR2 is SVGIG (reference sequence). Trimming removed 1 base from V and 3 bases from J, with 16 bases in between. The CDR3 DNA follows: TGTGCCTGGAGTGGAAGCCGACAGAGCGGCTACGAGCAGTACTTC. This codes for CAWSGSRQSGYEQYF. The whole variable domain, filled in from reference TRBV30 and TRBJ2-7, reads SQTIHQWPATLVQPVGSPLSLECTVEGTSNPNLYWYRQAAGRGLQLLFYSVGIGQISSEVPQNLSASRPQDRQFILSSKKLLLSDSGFYLCAWSGSRQSGYEQYFGPGTRLTVT.

This chain connects TRBV28 to TRBJ1-3; no clear D gene. This CDR3 has 16 residues. From germline, CDR1 is MDHEN and CDR2 SYDVKM. The V gene lost 6 bases and the J gene lost 0 bases, with 15 bases spanning the gap. The CDR3 DNA follows: TGTGCCAGCAGCCCACCTCCCGGCAGCTCTGGAAACACCATATATTTT. Residues: CASSPPPGSSGNTIYF.

This clone appeared a single time. The rearrangement uses TRBV19 and TRBJ2-7, with 10 bases that match TRBD2. The length of the CDR3 is 16 residues. V trimming: 5 bases; J trimming: 4 bases; junction bases outside the gene matches: 11. The germline CDR1 and CDR2 sequences are LNHDA and SQIVND (reference sequence). This chain's CDR3 is CASSVNGASGSYEQYF. The CDR3 DNA is TGTGCCAGTAGTGTAAACGGAGCTAGCGGGAGTTACGAGCAGTACTTC.

The chain carries TRBV28 and TRBJ1-3, with TRBD1 as a possible D gene (5 bases). V dropped 6 bases and J dropped 2 bases, with 17 bases sitting between them. CDR1 is MDHEN and CDR2 is SYDVKM in the germline V gene. The length of the CDR3 is 16 residues. DNA of the CDR3: TGTGCCAGCAGCCTTATCCGGGGCAGCACTGGAAACACCATATATTTT. It translates to CASSLIRGSTGNTIYF.

V is TRBV19 and J is TRBJ1-1; no clear D gene. CDR3 size: 14 residues. Trimming stripped 1 base from V and 3 bases from J, with 9 bases between. CDR1 and CDR2 from the germline V gene are LNHDA and SQIVND (reference sequence). CDR3 DNA: TGTGCCAGTAGTATAGCGGGAGTACACACTGAAGCTTTCTTT. Protein sequence: CASSIAGVHTEAFF.

The V gene is TRBV5-1, the J gene TRBJ1-1; 7 nucleotides match TRBD1. V gave up 1 base and J gave up 10 bases; unmatched junction bases: 7. Germline V CDR1 and CDR2: SGHRS, YFSETQ. This CDR3 is 13 amino acids long. The CDR3 reads CASSLFDRDAAFF. CDR3 in DNA: TGCGCCAGCAGCTTGTTCGACAGGGACGCAGCTTTCTTT.

This chain links TRBV6-1 with TRBJ1-5; 7 nucleotides agree with TRBD1. The CDR3 length is 15 residues. In germline, CDR1 is MNHNS, CDR2 SASEGT. V shed 4 bases and J 2 bases; nucleotides not matched to a gene: 5. CDR3 protein: CASSVDTGGNQPQHF. The DNA for the CDR3 is TGTGCCAGCAGTGTCGATACAGGGGGCAATCAGCCCCAGCATTTT.

CDR3 loop: CASSLGPTDYSNQPQHF. CDR3 in DNA: TGCGCCAGCAGCTTGGGCCCGACGGATTATAGCAATCAGCCCCAGCATTTT. The rearrangement joins TRBV5-1 to TRBJ1-5; no reliable D call. There are 17 residues in the CDR3. Per germline, CDR1 SGHRS and CDR2 YFSETQ. The V end lost 0 bases, the J end lost 0 bases, and 13 bases lay between the germline ends.

The rearrangement links TRBV10-3 to TRBJ2-7, with D possibly TRBD2 on 6 matching bases. With 0 bases removed from V and 2 bases from J, the gap between germline ends came to 14 bases. The germline V gene has CDR1 ENHRY and CDR2 SYGVKD. CDR3 length equals 16 residues. CDR3 loop: CAISESRLAVAYEQYF. In DNA, the CDR3 is TGTGCCATCAGTGAGTCGAGGTTAGCGGTTGCCTACGAGCAGTACTTC.

This rearrangement joins TRBV6-5 to TRBJ1-2; 8 bases match TRBD1. V lost 2 bases, J lost 8 bases, and 10 bases stayed unmatched. CDR3 length: 15 amino acids. CDR1 is MNHEY, CDR2 SVGAGI, per germline. CDR3 coding DNA: TGTGCCAGCAGTTACACGGGCAGGGGGCGTAGGGGCTACACCTTC. It translates to CASSYTGRGRRGYTF.

The chain has TRBV7-9 and TRBJ2-2; 8 nucleotides agree with TRBD1. The CDR3 contains 14 residues. The V segment lost 5 bases and the J segment 7 bases; nucleotides outside the gene matches: 6. In germline, CDR1 is SEHNR, CDR2 FQNEAQ (reference sequence). Here the CDR3 DNA reads TGTGCCAGCAGCCCGGACAGGGCCGTCGGGGAGCTGTTTTTT. It encodes CASSPDRAVGELFF.

The CDR3 reads CASTERTGTGANTIYF. CDR3 bases: TGTGCCAGCACCGAAAGGACCGGGACAGGGGCTAACACCATATATTTT. V usage is TRBV5-6 and J usage is TRBJ1-3, with 10 bases fitting TRBD1. Germline V lookup: CDR1 SGHDT, CDR2 YYEEEE. The CDR3 totals 16 residues. Unmatched junction bases numbered 13, after V lost 6 bases and J lost 7 bases.

This clone was counted between two and nine times. The chain joins TRBV2 to TRBJ1-5; no definite D call. V lost 2 bases and J 5 bases, leaving 7 bases between the germline ends. The CDR3 totals 13 residues. The germline V gene has CDR1 SNHLY and CDR2 FYNNEI. CDR3 DNA sequence: TGTGCCAGCAGTGAAAACAGTGATCAGCCCCAGCATTTT. It yields the protein CASSENSDQPQHF.

This clone has a handful of counts. The CDR3 DNA reads as TGTGCCAGCAGCCGCGCAGGACAGGGCCGCTCCTACGAGCAGTACTTC. Encoded protein: CASSRAGQGRSYEQYF. The chain links TRBV4-2 to TRBJ2-7; 8 bases match TRBD1. Germline V gives CDR1 LGHNA, CDR2 YNFKEQ. The CDR3 is made up of 16 amino acids. The junction had 8 bases not matched to a gene; V was cut back by 4 bases and J by 0 bases.

The CDR3 DNA reads TGTGCCAGCAGTTACAGGGGGGGAGTGAACACTGAAGCTTTCTTT. This codes for CASSYRGGVNTEAFF. The genes are TRBV6-5 and TRBJ1-1, with TRBD1 as a possible D gene (6 bases). CDR3 length: 15 amino acids. CDR1 MNHEY and CDR2 SVGAGI come from the germline V gene. V was clipped by 2 bases and J by 0 bases, with 10 bases between them.

The chain carries TRBV11-3 and TRBJ1-1, with a weak D call TRBD1 (6 bases). CDR1 and CDR2 from the germline V gene are SGHNT and YENEEA. This CDR3 has 14 residues. The V end was cut by 5 bases, the J end by 4 bases, with 14 bases between. For the CDR3, the DNA is TGTGCCAGCAGCCCCCAACCGGACAGCACTGAAGCTTTCTTT. It translates to CASSPQPDSTEAFF.

This clone was detected a few times. CDR3 region: CASSPAAVGAYGYTF. CDR3 coding DNA: TGCGCCAGCAGCCCGGCGGCCGTCGGAGCGTATGGCTACACCTTC. This chain links TRBV5-1 with TRBJ1-2; D not resolved. The length of the CDR3 is 15 residues. Germline lookup yields CDR1 SGHRS and CDR2 YFSETQ. With 4 bases removed from V and 5 bases from J, the gap between germline ends came to 18 bases.

V usage is TRBV27 and J usage is TRBJ1-2, with TRBD1 matching 10 bases. Looked up from germline, CDR1 is MNHEY and CDR2 is SMNVEV (reference sequence). The CDR3 is made up of 15 amino acids. The V segment lost 3 bases and the J segment 7 bases; nucleotides outside the gene matches: 8. CDR3 bases: TGTGCCAGCAGTTTTTCGACAGGGGGCCAGGGTGGCTACACCTTC. Translation gives CASSFSTGGQGGYTF.

This chain connects TRBV6-5 to TRBJ1-5, with 8 bases matching TRBD1. The CDR3 runs 15 residues. After removal of 5 bases from V and 2 bases from J, the junction contained 5 bases not matched to a gene. Looked up from germline, CDR1 is MNHEY and CDR2 is SVGAGI. This CDR3 reads CASSPGQGGNQPQHF. The CDR3 bases are TGTGCCAGCAGTCCCGGACAGGGCGGCAATCAGCCCCAGCATTTT.

The rearrangement joins TRBV5-6 to TRBJ2-2; 7 bases align to TRBD1. From germline, CDR1 is SGHDT and CDR2 YYEEEE. With 4 bases clipped from V and 4 bases from J, the junction kept 7 bases outside the gene matches. This CDR3 is built from 15 residues. The CDR3 nucleotides are TGTGCCAGCAGCCCACGAGACAGGGCCACCGGGGAGCTGTTTTTT. This translates into CASSPRDRATGELFF.

The chain combines TRBV2 with TRBJ2-7; D perhaps matches TRBD2 (5 bases). Germline V gene sequence: CDR1 SNHLY, CDR2 FYNNEI. The V end lost 4 bases, the J end lost 6 bases, and 10 bases lay between the germline ends. This CDR3 has 12 residues. The CDR3 nucleotides read TGTGCCAGCAGTGCCGGGGTCCTCGAGCAGTACTTC. This sequence encodes CASSAGVLEQYF.

This clone occurred a few times. The chain uses TRBV9 and TRBJ2-3, with 9 positions matching TRBD1. J gave up 4 bases and V 6 bases, and 9 bases lay outside the gene matches. The V gene's germline CDR1 is SGDLS and CDR2 YYNGEE. The CDR3 totals 15 residues. This CDR3 is CASNTRDRDADTQYF. In DNA, the CDR3 is TGTGCCAGCAACACCCGGGACAGGGATGCAGATACGCAGTATTTT.

The chain has TRBV10-3 and TRBJ2-7; D perhaps matches TRBD1 (6 bases). The CDR3 loop spans 12 amino acids. Trimming stripped 11 bases from V and 5 bases from J, with 16 bases between. The germline V gene encodes CDR1 ENHRY and CDR2 SYGVKD. The CDR3 bases are TGTGCCGCCACAGGGAGCGGCGACGAGCAGTACTTC. Translation: CAATGSGDEQYF.

The chain is built from TRBV29-1 and TRBJ2-3; D may be TRBD1 or TRBD2 (5 bases each). The germline CDR1 and CDR2 sequences are SQVTM and ANQGSEA. There are 15 residues in the CDR3. V was pared by 7 bases and J by 0 bases, with 17 bases between. The CDR3 is CSAKRGSSSTDTQYF. The CDR3 coding sequence is TGCAGCGCCAAGAGGGGCAGTTCTAGCACAGATACGCAGTATTTT.

V and J are TRBV2 and TRBJ2-7, with 9 positions matching TRBD1. Looked up from germline, CDR1 is SNHLY and CDR2 is FYNNEI. The CDR3 totals 13 residues. The V gene end was trimmed by 4 bases and the J gene end by 10 bases; junction bases not matched to a gene: 8. This chain's CDR3 is CASSVGTGREQYF. CDR3 DNA sequence: TGTGCCAGCAGTGTCGGGACAGGGAGGGAACAGTACTTC.

The CDR3 DNA follows: TGTGCCAGCAGTTTATCCAGCTACGAGCAGTACTTC. Translation gives CASSLSSYEQYF. The chain recombines TRBV28 with TRBJ2-7; D not certain. CDR1 MDHEN and CDR2 SYDVKM come from the germline V gene. The CDR3 covers 12 residues. V was shortened by 1 base and J by 3 bases, with 4 bases between the two germline ends.

The gene calls are TRBV6-6 and TRBJ1-1, with D possibly matching TRBD1 (6 bases). The germline gives CDR1 MNHNY, CDR2 SVGAGI (reference sequence). The germline V and J ends were trimmed by 5 bases and 1 base, with 17 bases remaining between them. This CDR3 contains 16 residues. In nucleotides, the CDR3 is TGTGCCAGCAGTACCCCCAAGACAGGAAGGAACACTGAAGCTTTCTTT. Amino acids: CASSTPKTGRNTEAFF.